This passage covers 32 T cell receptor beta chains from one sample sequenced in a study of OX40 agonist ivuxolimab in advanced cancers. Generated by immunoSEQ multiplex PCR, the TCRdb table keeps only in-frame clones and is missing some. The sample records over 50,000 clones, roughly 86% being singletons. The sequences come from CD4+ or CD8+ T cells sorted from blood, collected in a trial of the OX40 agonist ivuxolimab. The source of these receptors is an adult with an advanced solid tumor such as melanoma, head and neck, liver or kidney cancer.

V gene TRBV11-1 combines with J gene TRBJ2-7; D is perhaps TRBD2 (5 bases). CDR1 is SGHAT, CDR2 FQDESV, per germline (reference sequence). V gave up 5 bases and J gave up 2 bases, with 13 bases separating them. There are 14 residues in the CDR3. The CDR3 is CASSLREVTYEQYF. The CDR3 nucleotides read TGTGCCAGCAGCCTACGGGAAGTTACCTACGAGCAGTACTTC.

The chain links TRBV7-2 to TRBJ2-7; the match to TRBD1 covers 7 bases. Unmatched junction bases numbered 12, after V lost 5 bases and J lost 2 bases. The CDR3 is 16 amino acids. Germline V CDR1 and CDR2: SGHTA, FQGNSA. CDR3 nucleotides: TGTGCCAGCAGCCCACAGTCCGGACAGGTAACCTACGAGCAGTACTTC. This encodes CASSPQSGQVTYEQYF.

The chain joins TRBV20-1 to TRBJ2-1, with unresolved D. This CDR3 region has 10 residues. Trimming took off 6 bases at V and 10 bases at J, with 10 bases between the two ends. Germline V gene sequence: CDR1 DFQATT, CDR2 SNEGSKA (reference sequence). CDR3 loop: CSAYLGEQFF. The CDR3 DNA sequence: TGCAGTGCCTACTTGGGCGAGCAGTTCTTC.

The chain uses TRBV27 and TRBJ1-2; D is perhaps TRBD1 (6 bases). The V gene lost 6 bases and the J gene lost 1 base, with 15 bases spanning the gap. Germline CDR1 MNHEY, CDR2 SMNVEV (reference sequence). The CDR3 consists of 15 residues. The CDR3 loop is CASSVQGVDNYGYTF. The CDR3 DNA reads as TGTGCCAGCAGCGTACAGGGAGTAGATAACTATGGCTACACCTTC.

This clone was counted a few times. The CDR3 region has the DNA TGTGCCACCAACAGGGTGTATAATTCACCCCTCCACTTT. Its translation is CATNRVYNSPLHF. J is TRBJ1-6 and V is TRBV15; TRBD1 might be the D (6 bases). The CDR3 contains 13 residues. Per germline, CDR1 LNHNV and CDR2 YYDKDF (reference sequence). Between the trimmed V and J ends, which lost 7 bases and 4 bases, there was a span of 8 bases.

CDR3 DNA sequence: TGTGCCAGCAGCCATAAGACACAACCACCGGCCTATGGCTACACCTTC. It specifies CASSHKTQPPAYGYTF. The chain links TRBV5-6 to TRBJ1-2; unclear D gene. CDR3 size: 16 residues. The germline gives CDR1 SGHDT, CDR2 YYEEEE. The V gene lost 4 bases and the J gene lost 4 bases, with 20 bases spanning the gap.

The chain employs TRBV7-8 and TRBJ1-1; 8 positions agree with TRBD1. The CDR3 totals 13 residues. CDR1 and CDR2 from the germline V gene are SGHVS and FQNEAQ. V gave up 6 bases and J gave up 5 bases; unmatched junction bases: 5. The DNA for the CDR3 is TGTGCCAGCAGGGGGACAGGAGCTACTGAAGCTTTCTTT. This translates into CASRGTGATEAFF.

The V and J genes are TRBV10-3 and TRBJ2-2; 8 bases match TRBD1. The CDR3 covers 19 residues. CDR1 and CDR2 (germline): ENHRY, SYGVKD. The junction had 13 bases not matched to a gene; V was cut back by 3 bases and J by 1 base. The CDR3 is CAISDIKGRGTGNTGELFF. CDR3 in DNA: TGTGCCATCAGTGATATTAAGGGGCGCGGGACAGGGAACACCGGGGAGCTGTTTTTT.

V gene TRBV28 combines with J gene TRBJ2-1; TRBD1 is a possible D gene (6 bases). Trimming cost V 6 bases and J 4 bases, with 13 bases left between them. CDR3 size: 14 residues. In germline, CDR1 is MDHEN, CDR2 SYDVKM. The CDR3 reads CASSNTGHYNEQFF. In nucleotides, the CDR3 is TGTGCCAGCAGCAATACGGGACATTACAATGAGCAGTTCTTC.

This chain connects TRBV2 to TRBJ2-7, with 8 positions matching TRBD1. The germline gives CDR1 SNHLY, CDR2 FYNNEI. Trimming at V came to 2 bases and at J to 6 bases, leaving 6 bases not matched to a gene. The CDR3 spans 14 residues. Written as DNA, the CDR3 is TGTGCCAGCAGTGAAAACAGGGGGTTTCGCGAGCAGTACTTC. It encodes CASSENRGFREQYF.

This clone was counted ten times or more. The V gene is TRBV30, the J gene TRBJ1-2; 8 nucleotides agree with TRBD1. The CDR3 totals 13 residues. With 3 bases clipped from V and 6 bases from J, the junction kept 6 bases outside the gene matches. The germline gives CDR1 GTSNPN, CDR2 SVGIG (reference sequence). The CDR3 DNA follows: TGTGCCTGGAGCCGGGACAGGCCCCATGGCTACACCTTC. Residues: CAWSRDRPHGYTF.

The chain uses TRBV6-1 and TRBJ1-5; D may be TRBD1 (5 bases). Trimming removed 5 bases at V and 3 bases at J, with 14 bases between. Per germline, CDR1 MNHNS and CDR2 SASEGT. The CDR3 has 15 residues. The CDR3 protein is CASSSLGGANQPQHF. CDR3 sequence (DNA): TGTGCCAGCAGTTCCCTCGGAGGGGCCAATCAGCCCCAGCATTTT.

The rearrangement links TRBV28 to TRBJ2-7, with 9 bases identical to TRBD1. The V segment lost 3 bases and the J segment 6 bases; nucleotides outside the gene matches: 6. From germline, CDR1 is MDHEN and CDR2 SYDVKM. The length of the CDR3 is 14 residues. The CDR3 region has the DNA TGTGCCAGCAGTTTGGTACAGGGGGCGGGCGAGCAGTACTTC. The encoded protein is CASSLVQGAGEQYF.

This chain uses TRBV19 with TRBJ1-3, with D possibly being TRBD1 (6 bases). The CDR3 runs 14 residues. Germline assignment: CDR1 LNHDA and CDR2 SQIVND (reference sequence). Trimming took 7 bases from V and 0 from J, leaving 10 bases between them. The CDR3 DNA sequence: TGTGCCAGTACAAGAGGGGGCTCTGGAAACACCATATATTTT. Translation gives CASTRGGSGNTIYF.

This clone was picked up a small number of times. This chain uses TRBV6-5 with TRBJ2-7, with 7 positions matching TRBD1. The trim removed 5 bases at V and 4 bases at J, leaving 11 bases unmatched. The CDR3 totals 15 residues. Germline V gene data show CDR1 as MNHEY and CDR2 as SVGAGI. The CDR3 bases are TGTGCCAGCAGTCCCGCCTACAGGGGATTGTACGAGCAGTACTTC. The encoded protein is CASSPAYRGLYEQYF.

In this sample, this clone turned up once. The CDR3 spells CASSNRDLGTIYF. The DNA of the CDR3 is TGTGCCAGCAGCAACAGGGATCTTGGCACCATATATTTT. The V call is TRBV7-6, the J call TRBJ1-3, with a possible D match to TRBD1 (6 bases). CDR1 SGHVS and CDR2 FNYEAQ come from the germline V gene. The V gene lost 5 bases and the J gene lost 9 bases, with 14 bases spanning the gap. The CDR3 extends over 13 amino acids.

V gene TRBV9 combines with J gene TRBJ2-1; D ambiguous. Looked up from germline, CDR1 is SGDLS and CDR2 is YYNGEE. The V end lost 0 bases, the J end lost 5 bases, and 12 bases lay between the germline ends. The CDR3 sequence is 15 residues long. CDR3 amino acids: CASSVAARTNNEQFF. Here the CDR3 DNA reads TGTGCCAGCAGCGTAGCGGCTAGGACGAACAATGAGCAGTTCTTC.

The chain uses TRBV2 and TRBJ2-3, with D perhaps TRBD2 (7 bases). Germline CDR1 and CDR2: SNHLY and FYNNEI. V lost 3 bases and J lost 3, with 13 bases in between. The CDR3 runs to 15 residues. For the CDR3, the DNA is TGTGCCAGCAGTGAGCGAAGCGGGACAACAGATACGCAGTATTTT. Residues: CASSERSGTTDTQYF. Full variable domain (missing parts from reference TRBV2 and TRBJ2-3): EPEVTQTPSHQVTQMGQEVILRCVPISNHLYFYWYRQILGQKVEFLVSFYNNEISEKSEIFDDQFSVERPDGSNFTLKIRSTKLEDSAMYFCASSERSGTTDTQYFGPGTRLTVL.

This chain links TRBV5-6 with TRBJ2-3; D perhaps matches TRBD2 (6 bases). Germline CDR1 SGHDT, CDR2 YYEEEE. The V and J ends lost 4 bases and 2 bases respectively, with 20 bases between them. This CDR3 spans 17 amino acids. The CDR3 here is CASSPPGVRDHTDTQYF. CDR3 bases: TGTGCCAGCAGCCCCCCCGGGGTGCGGGATCACACAGATACGCAGTATTTT.

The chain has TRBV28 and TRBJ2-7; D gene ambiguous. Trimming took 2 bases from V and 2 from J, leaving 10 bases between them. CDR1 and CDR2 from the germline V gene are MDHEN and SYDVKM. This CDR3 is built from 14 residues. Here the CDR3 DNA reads TGTGCCAGCAGTTTAGGGGAAGAGGCCTACGAGCAGTACTTC. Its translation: CASSLGEEAYEQYF.

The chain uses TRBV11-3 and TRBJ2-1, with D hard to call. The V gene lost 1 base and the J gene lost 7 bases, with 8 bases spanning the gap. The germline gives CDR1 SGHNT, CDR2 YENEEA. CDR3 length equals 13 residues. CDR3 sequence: CASSLVHLNEQFF. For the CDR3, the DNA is TGTGCCAGCAGCTTAGTTCACTTGAATGAGCAGTTCTTC.

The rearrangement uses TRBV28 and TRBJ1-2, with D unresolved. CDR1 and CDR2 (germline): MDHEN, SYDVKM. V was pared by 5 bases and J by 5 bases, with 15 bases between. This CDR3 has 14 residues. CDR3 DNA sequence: TGTGCCAGCAGTCGTCAGGCGGGCCTGTATGGCTACACCTTC. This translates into CASSRQAGLYGYTF.

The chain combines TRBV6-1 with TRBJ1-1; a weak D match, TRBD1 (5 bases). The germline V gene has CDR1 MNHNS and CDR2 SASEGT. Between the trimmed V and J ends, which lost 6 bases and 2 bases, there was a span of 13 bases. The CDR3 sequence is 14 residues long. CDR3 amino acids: CASRPGTANTEAFF. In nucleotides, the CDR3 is TGTGCCAGCAGGCCGGGGACGGCCAACACTGAAGCTTTCTTT.

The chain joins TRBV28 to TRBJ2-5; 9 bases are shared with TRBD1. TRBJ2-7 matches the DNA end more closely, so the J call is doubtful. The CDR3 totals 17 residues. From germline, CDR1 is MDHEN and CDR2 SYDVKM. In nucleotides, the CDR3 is TGTGCCAGCAGTTTACCGGGACAGGGTAGAAGGGGCTACGAGCAGTACTTC. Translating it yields CASSLPGQGRRGYEQYF.

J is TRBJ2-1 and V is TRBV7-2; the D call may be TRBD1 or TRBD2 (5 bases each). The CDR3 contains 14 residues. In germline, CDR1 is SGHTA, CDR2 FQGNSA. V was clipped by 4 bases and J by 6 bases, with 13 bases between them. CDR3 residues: CASSSTGTLNEQFF. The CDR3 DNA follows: TGTGCCAGCAGCTCCACCGGGACCCTCAATGAGCAGTTCTTC.

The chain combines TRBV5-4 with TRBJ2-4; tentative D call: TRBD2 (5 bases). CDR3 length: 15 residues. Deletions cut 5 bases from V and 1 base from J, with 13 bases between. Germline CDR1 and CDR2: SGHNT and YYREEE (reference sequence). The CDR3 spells CASRKLEEAKNIQYF. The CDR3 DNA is TGTGCCAGCAGGAAACTAGAAGAGGCCAAAAACATTCAGTACTTC.

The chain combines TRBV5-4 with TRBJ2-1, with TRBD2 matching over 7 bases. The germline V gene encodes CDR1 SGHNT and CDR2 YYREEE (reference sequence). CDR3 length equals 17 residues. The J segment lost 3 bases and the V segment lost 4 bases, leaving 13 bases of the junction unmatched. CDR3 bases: TGTGCCAGCAGCCGGGAAGGACTAGACCCAAACTACAATGAGCAGTTCTTC. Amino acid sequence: CASSREGLDPNYNEQFF.

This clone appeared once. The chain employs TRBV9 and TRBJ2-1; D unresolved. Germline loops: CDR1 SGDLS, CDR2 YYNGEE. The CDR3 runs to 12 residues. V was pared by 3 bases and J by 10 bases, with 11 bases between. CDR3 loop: CASSAPNIEQFF. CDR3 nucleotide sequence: TGTGCCAGCAGCGCCCCTAATATAGAGCAGTTCTTC.

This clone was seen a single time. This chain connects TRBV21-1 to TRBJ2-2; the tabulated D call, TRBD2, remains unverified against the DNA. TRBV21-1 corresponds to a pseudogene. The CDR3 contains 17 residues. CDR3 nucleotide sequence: TGTGCCAGCAGCAAAGAAGACAGCGGGCGTCTGTCCGGGGAGCTGTTTTTT. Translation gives CASSKEDSGRLSGELFF.

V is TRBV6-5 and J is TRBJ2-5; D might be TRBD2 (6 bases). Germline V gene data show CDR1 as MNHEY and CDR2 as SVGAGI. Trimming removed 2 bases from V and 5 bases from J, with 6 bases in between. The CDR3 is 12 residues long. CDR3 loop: CASSYGGETQYF. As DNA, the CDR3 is TGTGCCAGCAGTTACGGGGGGGAGACCCAGTACTTC.

The CDR3 sequence: CATSPGTSGSFESKNIQYF. CDR3 in DNA: TGTGCCACCTCCCCCGGGACTAGCGGGAGCTTTGAGTCCAAAAACATTCAGTACTTC. The chain employs TRBV27 and TRBJ2-4, with 14 bases fitting TRBD2. V gave up 10 bases and J gave up 2 bases; unmatched junction bases: 16. The CDR3 sequence is 19 residues long. CDR1 and CDR2 (germline): MNHEY, SMNVEV (reference sequence).

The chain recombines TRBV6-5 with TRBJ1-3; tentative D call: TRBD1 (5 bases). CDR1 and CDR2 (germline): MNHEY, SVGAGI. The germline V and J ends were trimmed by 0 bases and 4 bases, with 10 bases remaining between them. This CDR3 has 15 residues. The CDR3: CASSYSTAKGNTIYF. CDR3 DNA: TGTGCCAGCAGTTACTCGACAGCGAAAGGAAACACCATATATTTT.